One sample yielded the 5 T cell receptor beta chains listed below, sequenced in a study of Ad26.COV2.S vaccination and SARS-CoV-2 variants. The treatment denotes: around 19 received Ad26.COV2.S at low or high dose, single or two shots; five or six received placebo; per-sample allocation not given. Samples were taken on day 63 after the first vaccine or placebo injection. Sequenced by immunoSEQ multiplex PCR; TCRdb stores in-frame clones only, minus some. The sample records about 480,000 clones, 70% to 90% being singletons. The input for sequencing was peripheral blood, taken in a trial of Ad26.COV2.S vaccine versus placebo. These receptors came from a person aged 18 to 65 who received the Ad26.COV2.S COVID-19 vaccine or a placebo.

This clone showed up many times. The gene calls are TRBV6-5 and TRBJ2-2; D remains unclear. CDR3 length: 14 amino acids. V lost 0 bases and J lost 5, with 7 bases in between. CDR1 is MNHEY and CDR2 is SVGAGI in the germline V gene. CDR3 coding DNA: TGTGCCAGCAGTTACTCGGTCCGGACCGGGGAGCTGTTTTTT. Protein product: CASSYSVRTGELFF.

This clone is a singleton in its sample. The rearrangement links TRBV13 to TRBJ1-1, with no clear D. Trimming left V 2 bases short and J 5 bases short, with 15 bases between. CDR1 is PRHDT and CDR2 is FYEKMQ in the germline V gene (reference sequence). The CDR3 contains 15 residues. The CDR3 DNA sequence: TGTGCCAGCAGCTTAAATGAGGGCGGTTGGACTGAAGCTTTCTTT. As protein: CASSLNEGGWTEAFF.

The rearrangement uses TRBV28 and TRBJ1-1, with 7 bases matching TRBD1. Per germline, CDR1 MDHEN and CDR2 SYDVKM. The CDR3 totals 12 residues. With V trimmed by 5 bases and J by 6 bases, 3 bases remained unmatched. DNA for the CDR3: TGTGCCAGCAGTGGGACAGAACCTGAAGCTTTCTTT. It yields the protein CASSGTEPEAFF.

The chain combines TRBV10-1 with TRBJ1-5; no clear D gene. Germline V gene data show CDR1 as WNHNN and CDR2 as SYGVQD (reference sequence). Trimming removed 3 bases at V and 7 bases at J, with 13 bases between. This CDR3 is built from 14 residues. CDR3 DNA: TGCGCCAGCAGTGATCTTCGGGGAGGGCAGCCCCAGCATTTT. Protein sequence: CASSDLRGGQPQHF.

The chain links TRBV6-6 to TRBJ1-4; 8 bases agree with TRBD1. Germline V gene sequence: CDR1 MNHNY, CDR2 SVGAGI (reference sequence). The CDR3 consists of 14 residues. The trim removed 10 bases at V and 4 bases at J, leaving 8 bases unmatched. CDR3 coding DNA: TGTGCCACCAGGACAGGGAACCTTAATGAAAAACTGTTTTTT. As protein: CATRTGNLNEKLFF.